This TCR beta chain was profiled in a study of cytomegalovirus exposure and HLA in healthy donors. About this clone itself: No antigen is known for it.

The V gene's germline CDR1 is LNHDA and CDR2 SQIVND (reference sequence). J was trimmed by 4 bases and V by 5 bases; bases with no gene match: 6. CDR3 length: 14 amino acids. Whole-study results and caveats: Highest at DRB1 and lowest at HLA-C, TCR association rates differed among HLA loci in a later analysis. In a later analysis, fewer than 20,000 TCR beta sequences were associated with HLA alleles at 0.05 false discovery rate. Available immune exposure information covered CMV serostatus only.

PCR was performed using 60 Vbeta and 13 Jbeta primers. Generated by immunoSEQ multiplex PCR, the TCRdb table keeps only in-frame clones and is missing some. This sample yields roughly 100,000 clones, of which 75% to 80% are seen a single time; 5% to 6.5% belongs to the top ten. This clonotype was obtained from a man aged 55 to 70 in good health and CMV-seropositive. This rearrangement joins TRBV19 to TRBJ1-2, with 8 bases fitting TRBD1. Sample: PBMCs. The chain's CDR3 is CASSDQGAGYGYTF. CDR3 DNA: TGTGCCAGTAGTGATCAGGGGGCCGGCTATGGCTACACCTTC.